The source of this T cell receptor beta chain is a study of blood T cell repertoires in COVID-19. Study at large: There were acute and convalescent COVID-19 samples, and they came from the United States, Italy and Spain. From T cells, B-cell-depleted T cells, or PBMCs came the material, which was cDNA or gDNA.

Original handling: Nucleated cell number was recorded as an estimate derived from reference gene primer amplification. Sequenced by immunoSEQ multiplex PCR; TCRdb stores in-frame clones only, minus some. That table is the source of V, J and clone size, and D and trimming were worked out from the DNA. The data show fewer than 250,000 clones, around four fifths seen once. V dropped 5 bases and J dropped 4; count of bases not matched to a gene: 8. The CDR3 length is 15 residues. Germline V gives CDR1 MNHEY, CDR2 SVGAGI. The sequenced material came from peripheral blood. The TCR comes from a woman aged 50 to 60 with acute or convalescent COVID-19. The chain uses TRBV6-5 and TRBJ2-3; 8 positions agree with TRBD2. CDR3 coding DNA: TGTGCCAGCAGTATTAGCGGGAAGGTGGCAGATACGCAGTATTTT. Translating it yields CASSISGKVADTQYF.